This T cell receptor (beta chain) was captured in a study of blood T cells in healthy people across ages. Study outcomes and limitations: PBMC samples, being unsorted, prevented any conclusive comparison of naive and antigen-experienced cells. When one million T cells were used, diversity estimates were thought to be underestimates.

Primed by a sample-barcoded 5' primer and a J-beta primer mix, a second PCR proceeded for 7 to 11 cycles. TCRdb itself ran the 5' RACE reads through MiXCR, one entry per CDR3 protein. The table has over 600,000 distinct CDR3 sequences, around 45% seen once. A few counts support this clonotype. The target antigen is unknown. The CDR3 covers 14 residues. The origin of this receptor is an elderly man in good health. The chain joins TRBV21-1 to TRBJ2-5; TRBD1 is taken as the D call from the table, unchecked against the DNA. TRBV21-1 is deemed a pseudogene. Sequenced input: blood. As DNA, the CDR3 is TGTGCCAGCAGCAAAGAAGGGACAGAAGAGACCCAGTACTTC. This codes for CASSKEGTEETQYF.